The clone carrying this T cell receptor (beta chain) has at least ten counts. The entry originates in a study of regulatory T cells in long-lasting Graves disease. Germline assignment: CDR1 DFQATT and CDR2 SNEGSKA (reference sequence). Trimming took off 6 bases at V and 3 bases at J, with 24 bases between the two ends. This CDR3 is built from 16 residues. The time point is: newly diagnosed GD, antithyroid drugs for less than 3 months. PBMC RNA served as the TCR library source. Criteria from the American Thyroid Association guidelines were applied to diagnose Graves' disease. Relying on iRepertoire HTBI primers and Arm-PCR of CDR3 regions, the team built TCR beta libraries. From the multiplex PCR reads, TCRdb called clonotypes with MiXCR, one entry per CDR3 protein. In the table there are more than 450,000 distinct CDR3 sequences, more than 10% of which are singletons. The data also belong to a second study, concerning T cells in Graves' hyperthyroidism and ophthalmopathy. That work contributes: Stable disease denoted Graves' hyperthyroidism without ophthalmopathy progression within 18 months. The TCR CDR3 was amplified in a first-round RT-PCR using the HTBI primer set.

J is TRBJ2-7 and V is TRBV20-1; weak D call: TRBD2 (6 bases). This clonotype was obtained from a woman in her twenties or thirties with Graves disease. Material: peripheral blood mononuclear cells (PBMCs), obtained at new diagnosis, from a patient treated with antithyroid drugs. CDR3 DNA: TGCAGTGCCTCGGGGACCGCGCTCACGGGAGACTACGAGCAGTACTTC. Protein: CSASGTALTGDYEQYF.